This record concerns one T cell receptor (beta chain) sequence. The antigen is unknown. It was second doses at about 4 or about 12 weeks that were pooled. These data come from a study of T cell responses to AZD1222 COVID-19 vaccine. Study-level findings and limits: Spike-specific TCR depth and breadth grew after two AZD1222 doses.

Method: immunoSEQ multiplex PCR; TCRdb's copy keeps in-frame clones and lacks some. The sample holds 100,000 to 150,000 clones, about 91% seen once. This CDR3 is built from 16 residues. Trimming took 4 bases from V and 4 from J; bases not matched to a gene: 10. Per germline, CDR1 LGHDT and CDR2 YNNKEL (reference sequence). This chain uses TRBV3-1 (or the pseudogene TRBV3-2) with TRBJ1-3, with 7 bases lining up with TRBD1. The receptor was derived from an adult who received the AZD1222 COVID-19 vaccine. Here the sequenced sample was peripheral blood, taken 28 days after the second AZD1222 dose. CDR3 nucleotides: TGTGCCAGCAGCCCCCAGCTAGGGGGCGCGGGAAACACCATATATTTT. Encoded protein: CASSPQLGGAGNTIYF.